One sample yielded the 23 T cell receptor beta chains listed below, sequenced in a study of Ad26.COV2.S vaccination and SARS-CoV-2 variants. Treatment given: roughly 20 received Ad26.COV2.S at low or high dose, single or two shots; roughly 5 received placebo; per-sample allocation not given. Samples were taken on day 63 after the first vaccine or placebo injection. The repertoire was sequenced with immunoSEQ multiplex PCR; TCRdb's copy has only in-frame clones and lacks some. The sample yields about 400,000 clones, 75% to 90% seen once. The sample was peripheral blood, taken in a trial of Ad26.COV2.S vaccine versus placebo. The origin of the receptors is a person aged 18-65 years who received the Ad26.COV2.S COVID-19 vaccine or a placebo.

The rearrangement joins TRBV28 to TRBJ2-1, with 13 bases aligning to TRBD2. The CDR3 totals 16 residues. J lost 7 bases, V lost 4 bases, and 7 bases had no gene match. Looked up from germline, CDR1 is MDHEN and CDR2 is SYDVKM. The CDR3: CASSSKGLAGDNEQFF. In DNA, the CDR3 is TGTGCCAGCAGTTCAAAAGGACTAGCGGGAGATAATGAGCAGTTCTTC.

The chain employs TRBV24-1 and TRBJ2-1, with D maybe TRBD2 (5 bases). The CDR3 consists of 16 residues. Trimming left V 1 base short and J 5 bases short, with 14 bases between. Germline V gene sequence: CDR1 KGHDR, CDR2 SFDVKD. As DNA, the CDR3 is TGTGCCACCAGTGATTTATCGGCATGGGGAGACAATGAGCAGTTCTTC. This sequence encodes CATSDLSAWGDNEQFF.

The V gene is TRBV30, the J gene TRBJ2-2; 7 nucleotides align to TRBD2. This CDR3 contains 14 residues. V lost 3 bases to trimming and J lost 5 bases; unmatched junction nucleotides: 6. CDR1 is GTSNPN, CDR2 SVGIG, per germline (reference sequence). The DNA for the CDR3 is TGTGCCTGGAGGAGGACTAGGCGGACCGGGGAGCTGTTTTTT. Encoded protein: CAWRRTRRTGELFF.

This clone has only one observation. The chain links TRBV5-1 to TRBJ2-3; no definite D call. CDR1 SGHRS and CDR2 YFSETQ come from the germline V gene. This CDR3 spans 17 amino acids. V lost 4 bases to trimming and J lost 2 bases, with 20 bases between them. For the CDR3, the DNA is TGCGCCAGCAGCCCTACCAGACCCAAAACATCCACAGATACGCAGTATTTT. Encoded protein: CASSPTRPKTSTDTQYF.

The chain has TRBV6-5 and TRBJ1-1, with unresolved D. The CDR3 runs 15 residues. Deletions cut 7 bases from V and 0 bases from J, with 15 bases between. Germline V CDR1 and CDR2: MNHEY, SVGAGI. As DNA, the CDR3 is TGTGCCAGCAAATTAAGTCTGGGGATGAACACTGAAGCTTTCTTT. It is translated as CASKLSLGMNTEAFF.

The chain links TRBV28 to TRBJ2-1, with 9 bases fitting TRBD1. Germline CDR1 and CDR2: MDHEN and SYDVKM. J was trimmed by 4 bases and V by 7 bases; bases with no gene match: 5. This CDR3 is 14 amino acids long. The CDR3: CASNDRGSYNEQFF. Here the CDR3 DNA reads TGTGCCAGCAACGACAGGGGGTCATACAATGAGCAGTTCTTC.

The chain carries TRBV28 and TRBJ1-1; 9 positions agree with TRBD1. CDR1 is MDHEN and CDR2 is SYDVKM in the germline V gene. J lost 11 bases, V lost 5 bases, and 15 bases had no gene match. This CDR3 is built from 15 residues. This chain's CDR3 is CASSLGQGIELGAFF. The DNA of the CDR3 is TGTGCCAGCAGTCTGGGACAGGGCATCGAATTAGGTGCTTTCTTT.

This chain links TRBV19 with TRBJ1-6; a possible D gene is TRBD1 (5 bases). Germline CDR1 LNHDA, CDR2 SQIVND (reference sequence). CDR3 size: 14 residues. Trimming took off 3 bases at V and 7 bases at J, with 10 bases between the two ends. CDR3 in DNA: TGTGCCAGTAGTATTCGGGGGAACAATTCACCCCTCCACTTT. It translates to CASSIRGNNSPLHF. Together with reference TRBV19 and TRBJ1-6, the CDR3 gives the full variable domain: DGGITQSPKYLFRKEGQNVTLSCEQNLNHDAMYWYRQDPGQGLRLIYYSQIVNDFQKGDIAEGYSVSREKKESFPLTVTSAQKNPTAFYLCASSIRGNNSPLHFGNGTRLTVT.

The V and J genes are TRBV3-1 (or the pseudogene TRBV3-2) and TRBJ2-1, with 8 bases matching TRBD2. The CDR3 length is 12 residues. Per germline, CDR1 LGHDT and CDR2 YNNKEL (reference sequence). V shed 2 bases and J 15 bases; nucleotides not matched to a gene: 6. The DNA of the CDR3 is TGTGCCAGCAGCCAACGGACTAGCTCGCCGTTCTTC. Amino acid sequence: CASSQRTSSPFF.

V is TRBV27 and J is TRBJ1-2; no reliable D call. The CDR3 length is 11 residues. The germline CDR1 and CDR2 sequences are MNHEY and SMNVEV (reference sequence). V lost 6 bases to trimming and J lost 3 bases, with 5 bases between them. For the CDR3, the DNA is TGTGCCAGCAGAGTGCACTATGGCTACACCTTC. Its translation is CASRVHYGYTF.

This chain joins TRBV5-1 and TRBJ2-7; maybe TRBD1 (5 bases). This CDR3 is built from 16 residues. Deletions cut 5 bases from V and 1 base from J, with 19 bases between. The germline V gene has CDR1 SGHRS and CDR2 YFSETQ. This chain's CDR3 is CASSLKRQPGSYEQYF. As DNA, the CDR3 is TGCGCCAGCAGTTTGAAGAGACAGCCCGGGTCCTACGAGCAGTACTTC. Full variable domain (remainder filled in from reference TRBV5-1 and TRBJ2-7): KAGVTQTPRYLIKTRGQQVTLSCSPISGHRSVSWYQQTPGQGLQFLFEYFSETQRNKGNFPGRFSGRQFSNSRSEMNVSTLELGDSALYLCASSLKRQPGSYEQYFGPGTRLTVT.

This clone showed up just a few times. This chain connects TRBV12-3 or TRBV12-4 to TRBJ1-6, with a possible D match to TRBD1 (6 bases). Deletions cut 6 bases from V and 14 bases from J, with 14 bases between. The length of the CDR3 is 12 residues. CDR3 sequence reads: CASRRKGDTLHF. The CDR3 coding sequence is TGTGCCAGCAGGCGGAAGGGGGACACCCTCCACTTT.

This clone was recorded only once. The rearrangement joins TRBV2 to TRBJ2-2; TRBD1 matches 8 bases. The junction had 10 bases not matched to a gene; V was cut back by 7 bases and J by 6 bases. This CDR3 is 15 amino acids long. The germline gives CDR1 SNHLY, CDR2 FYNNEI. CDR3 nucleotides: TGTGCCAGCACTTTCGGACAGGGAGGTGCCGGGGAGCTGTTTTTT. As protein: CASTFGQGGAGELFF.

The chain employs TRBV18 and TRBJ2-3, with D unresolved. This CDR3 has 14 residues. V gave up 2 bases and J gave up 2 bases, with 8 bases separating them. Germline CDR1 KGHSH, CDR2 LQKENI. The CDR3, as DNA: TGTGCCAGCTCACCAGTGGGGAACACAGATACGCAGTATTTT. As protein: CASSPVGNTDTQYF.

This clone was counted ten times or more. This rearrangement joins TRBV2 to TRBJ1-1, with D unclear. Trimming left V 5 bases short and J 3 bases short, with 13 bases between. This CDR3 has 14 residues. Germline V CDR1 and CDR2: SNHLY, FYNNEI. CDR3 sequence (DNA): TGTGCCAGCAGTATCGTTACTGAAGACACTGAAGCTTTCTTT. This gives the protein CASSIVTEDTEAFF.

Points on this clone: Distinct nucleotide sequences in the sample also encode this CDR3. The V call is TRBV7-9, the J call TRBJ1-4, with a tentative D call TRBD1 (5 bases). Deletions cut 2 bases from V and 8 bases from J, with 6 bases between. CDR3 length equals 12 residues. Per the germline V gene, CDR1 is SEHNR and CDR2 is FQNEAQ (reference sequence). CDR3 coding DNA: TGTGCCAGCAGCTTACGGGGGGAAAAACTGTTTTTT. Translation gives CASSLRGEKLFF.

The CDR3 loop reads CATSRVGLSGNTIYF. For the CDR3, the DNA is TGTGCCACCAGCAGAGTGGGACTCTCCGGAAACACCATATATTTT. The V and J genes are TRBV15 and TRBJ1-3; possibly TRBD1 for D (5 bases). Looked up from germline, CDR1 is LNHNV and CDR2 is YYDKDF (reference sequence). The germline V and J ends were trimmed by 1 base and 4 bases, with 11 bases remaining between them. This CDR3 has 15 amino acids.

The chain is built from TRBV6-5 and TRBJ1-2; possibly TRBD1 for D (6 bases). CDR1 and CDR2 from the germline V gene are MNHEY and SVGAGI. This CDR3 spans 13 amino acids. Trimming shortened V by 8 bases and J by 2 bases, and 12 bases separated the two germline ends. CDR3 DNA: TGTGCCAGCCGATTGGGGGGCAACTATGGCTACACCTTC. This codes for CASRLGGNYGYTF.

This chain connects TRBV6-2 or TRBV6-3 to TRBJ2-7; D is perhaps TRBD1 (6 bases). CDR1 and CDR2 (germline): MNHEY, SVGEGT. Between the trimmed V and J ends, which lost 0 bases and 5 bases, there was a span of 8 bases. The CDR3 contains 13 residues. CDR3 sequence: CASSYSTGNEQYF. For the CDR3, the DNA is TGTGCCAGCAGTTACTCGACAGGTAACGAGCAGTACTTC.

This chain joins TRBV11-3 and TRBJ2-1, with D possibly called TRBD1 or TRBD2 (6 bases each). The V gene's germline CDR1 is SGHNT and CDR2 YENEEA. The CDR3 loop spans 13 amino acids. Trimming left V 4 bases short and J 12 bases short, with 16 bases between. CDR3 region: CASSSLIGGGQFF. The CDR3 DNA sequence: TGTGCCAGCAGCTCCTTAATAGGAGGGGGGCAGTTCTTC.

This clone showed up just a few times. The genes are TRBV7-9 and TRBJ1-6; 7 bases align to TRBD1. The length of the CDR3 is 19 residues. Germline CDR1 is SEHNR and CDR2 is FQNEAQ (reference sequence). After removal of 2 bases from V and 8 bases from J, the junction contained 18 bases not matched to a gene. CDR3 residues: CASSLNLRTGPGGDSPLHF. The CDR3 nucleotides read TGTGCCAGCAGCTTAAACCTCCGGACAGGCCCAGGGGGGGATTCACCCCTCCACTTT.

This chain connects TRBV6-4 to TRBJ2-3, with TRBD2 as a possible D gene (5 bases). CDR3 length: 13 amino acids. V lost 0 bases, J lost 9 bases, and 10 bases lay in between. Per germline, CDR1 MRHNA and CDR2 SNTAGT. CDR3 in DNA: TGTGCCAGCAGTGACTCGGGAGCCGGCACGCAGTATTTT. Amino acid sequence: CASSDSGAGTQYF.

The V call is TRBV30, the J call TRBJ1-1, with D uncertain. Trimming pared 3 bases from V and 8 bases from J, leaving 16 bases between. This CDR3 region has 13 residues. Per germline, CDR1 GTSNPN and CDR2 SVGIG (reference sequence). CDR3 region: CAWRENRREEAFF. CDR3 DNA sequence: TGTGCCTGGAGGGAGAACCGGAGGGAGGAAGCTTTCTTT.